Below, one TCR beta chain is given with its context. Its cognate antigen is unknown. Genomic DNA from each subset was divided evenly over several immunoSEQ plates. Measured with immunoSEQ multiplex PCR; TCRdb has only the in-frame clones, and not every one. Of approximately 1.5 million clones in the sample, around 98% are singletons; the top ten hold 0.4% to 0.45%. These data come from a study of shared clonotypes between healthy human individuals. Overall study results and limits: Sharing of clonotypes among donors was expected to vary with sequencing depth. The low donor count limited represented genetic and exposure-history diversity. Clonotypes not shared had lower generation probabilities than those common to all four donors.

Sample: naive CD4+ T cells sorted from blood. Subset in this sample: CD45RA+ positively selected. This clonotype originated in a man younger than 40 in good health.

DNA for the CDR3: TGTGCCATCAGTGAGTCGACGGGGGCAAGGGAGACCCAGTACTTC. Protein sequence: CAISESTGARETQYF. The V and J genes are TRBV10-3 and TRBJ2-5; D is perhaps TRBD1 or TRBD2 (6 bases each). Germline V CDR1 and CDR2: ENHRY, SYGVKD. Deletions cut 0 bases from V and 5 bases from J, with 13 bases between. The CDR3 sequence is 15 residues long.